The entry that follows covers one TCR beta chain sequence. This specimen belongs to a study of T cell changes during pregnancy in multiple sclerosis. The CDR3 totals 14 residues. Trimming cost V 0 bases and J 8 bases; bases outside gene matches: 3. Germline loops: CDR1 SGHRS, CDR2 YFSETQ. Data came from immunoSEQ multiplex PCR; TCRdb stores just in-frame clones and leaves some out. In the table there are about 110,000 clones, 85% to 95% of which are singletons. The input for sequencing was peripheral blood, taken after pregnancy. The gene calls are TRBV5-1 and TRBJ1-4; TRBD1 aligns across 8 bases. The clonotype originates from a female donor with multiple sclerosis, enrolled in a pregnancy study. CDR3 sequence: CASSLGQGREKLFF. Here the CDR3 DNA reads TGCGCCAGCAGCTTGGGACAGGGGAGGGAAAAACTGTTTTTT.